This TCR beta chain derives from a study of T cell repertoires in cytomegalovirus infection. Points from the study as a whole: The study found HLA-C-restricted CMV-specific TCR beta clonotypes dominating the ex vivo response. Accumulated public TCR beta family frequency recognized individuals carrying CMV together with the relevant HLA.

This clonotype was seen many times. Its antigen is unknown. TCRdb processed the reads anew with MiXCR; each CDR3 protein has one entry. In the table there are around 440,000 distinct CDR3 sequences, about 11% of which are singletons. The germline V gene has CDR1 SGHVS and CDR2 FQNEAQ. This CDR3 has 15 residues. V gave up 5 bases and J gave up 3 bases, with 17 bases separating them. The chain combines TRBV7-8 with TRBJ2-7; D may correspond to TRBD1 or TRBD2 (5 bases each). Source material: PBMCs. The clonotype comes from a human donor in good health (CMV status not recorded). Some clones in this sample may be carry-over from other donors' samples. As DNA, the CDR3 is TGTGCCAGCAGCCCCTCCGGGACGGAAGACTACGAGCAGTACTTC. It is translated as CASSPSGTEDYEQYF.